This T cell receptor beta chain was recovered during a study of cytotoxic CD8 clonotypes in ibrutinib-treated CLL. Study background: Specimens for response were gathered following a median roughly twelve months of therapy, spanning 6 to 36. Whole-study results and caveats: Public clonotypes occurred uncommonly; on treatment, they contracted or remained stable. Sampling time points were not equivalent between sustained-remission and progressing patients.

Library input was roughly 1.8 micrograms of DNA from cryopreserved PBMCs. As regards this clone: Its matching antigen is unknown.

TCRdb's table, derived via immunoSEQ multiplex PCR, lists solely in-frame clones and lacks some. The data contain about 85,000 clones, about 85% of them singletons. The source material was PBMCs, sampled after 12 months of ibrutinib treatment. The receptor was isolated from a human donor with chronic lymphocytic leukemia.

The CDR3 protein is CASSLVWGGNTEAFF. The DNA of the CDR3 is TGTGCCAGCAGCTTAGTGTGGGGGGGAAACACTGAAGCTTTCTTT. This chain connects TRBV7-8 to TRBJ1-1, with D tentatively TRBD1 (5 bases). CDR3 length: 15 residues. Germline V lookup: CDR1 SGHVS, CDR2 FQNEAQ. Trimming cost V 1 base and J 2 bases, with 11 bases left between them.